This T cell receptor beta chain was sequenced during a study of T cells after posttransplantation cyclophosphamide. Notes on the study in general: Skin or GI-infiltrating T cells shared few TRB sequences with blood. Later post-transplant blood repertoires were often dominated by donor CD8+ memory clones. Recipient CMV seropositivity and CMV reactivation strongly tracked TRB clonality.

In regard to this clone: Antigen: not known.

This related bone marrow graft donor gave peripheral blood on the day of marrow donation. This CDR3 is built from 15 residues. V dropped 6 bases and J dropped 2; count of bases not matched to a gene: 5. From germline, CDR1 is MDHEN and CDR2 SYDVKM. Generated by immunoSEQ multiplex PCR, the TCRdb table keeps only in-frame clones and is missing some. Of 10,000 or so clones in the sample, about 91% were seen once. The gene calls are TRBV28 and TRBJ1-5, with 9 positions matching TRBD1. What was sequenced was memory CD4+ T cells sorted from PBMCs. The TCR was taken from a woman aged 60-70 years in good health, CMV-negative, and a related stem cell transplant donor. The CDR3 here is CASRGQGIGNQPQHF. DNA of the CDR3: TGTGCCAGCAGGGGACAGGGCATAGGCAATCAGCCCCAGCATTTT.